The source of this TCR beta chain is a study of blood T cell repertoires in COVID-19. About the study: Some COVID-19 samples were acute and others convalescent; all came from the United States, Italy and Spain. The cDNA or gDNA used as material had been derived from T cells, B-cell-depleted T cells, or PBMCs.

This clone has more than one count but fewer than ten. Trimming at V came to 7 bases and at J to 2 bases, leaving 9 bases not matched to a gene. The germline V gene has CDR1 SGHRS and CDR2 YFSETQ. The CDR3 runs to 14 residues. Patients of the Seattle cohort, enrolled during active infection, were followed longitudinally. In the authors' methods: The assay estimated nucleated cells by amplifying reference gene primers. TCRdb's copy holds only in-frame clones and misses some; the assay was immunoSEQ multiplex PCR. D and trimming come from the DNA, and the V and J calls and clone size come from that table. The data contain around 260,000 clones, 80% to 90% of them singletons.

Sequencing used peripheral blood. The V call is TRBV5-1, the J call TRBJ2-7, with 7 positions matching TRBD1. The source is a woman in her 70s with COVID-19, enrolled during active disease. CDR3 protein: CASGSGTAPYEQYF. Written as DNA, the CDR3 is TGCGCCAGCGGGTCTGGGACAGCGCCCTACGAGCAGTACTTC.